This T cell receptor beta chain was observed in a study of shared clonotypes between healthy human individuals. General observations from the study: Naive subsets usually exceeded memory subsets in estimated richness.

Concerning this clone: Its target is not known.

The assay was immunoSEQ multiplex PCR, and TCRdb's table has in-frame clones only and misses some. Of 2 million to 2.5 million clones in the sample, 92% were seen once. This receptor was obtained from a man aged 18 to 35 in good health. Some clones in this sample may be carry-over from other donors' samples. Sequencing used naive CD4+ T cells from PBMCs. Subset: CD45RA+ positively selected.

CDR3 loop: CASSRGQIGELFF. The CDR3 nucleotides are TGTGCCAGCAGCCGGGGCCAGATCGGGGAGCTGTTTTTT. The chain is built from TRBV5-6 and TRBJ2-2; D may match TRBD1 or TRBD2 (5 bases each). The germline V gene encodes CDR1 SGHDT and CDR2 YYEEEE. This CDR3 has 13 amino acids. Trimming cost V 4 bases and J 7 bases, with 11 bases left between them.